These 12 T cell receptor beta chains were sequenced from one sample in a study of radiotherapy plus CTLA-4 blockade in lung cancer. Repertoires were generated with immunoSEQ multiplex PCR, while TCRdb's copy carries only in-frame clones and drops some. In the table there are approximately 53,000 clones, 70% to 90% of which are singletons. The sequences come from peripheral blood, collected from a patient treated with radiotherapy plus ipilimumab. Receptors were obtained from a human donor with non-small cell lung cancer whose response to radiotherapy plus ipilimumab could not be evaluated.

This clone appeared a few times. The J gene is TRBJ1-2, the V gene TRBV6-1, with unresolved D. Germline CDR1 is MNHNS and CDR2 is SASEGT. This CDR3 has 12 amino acids. The ends were cut back, 3 bases at V and 8 bases at J, with 10 bases in the middle. This chain's CDR3 is CASSERVGGYTF. CDR3 nucleotide sequence: TGTGCCAGCAGTGAGAGGGTCGGAGGCTACACCTTC.

This clone came up a few times. The J gene is TRBJ1-2, the V gene TRBV6-6, with D perhaps matching TRBD1 (5 bases). Trimming removed 0 bases at V and 8 bases at J, with 16 bases between. The germline CDR1 and CDR2 sequences are MNHNY and SVGAGI (reference sequence). CDR3 length: 15 amino acids. CDR3 nucleotides: TGTGCCAGCAGTTACTCGACTGGTCAGGGTGGGGGCTACACCTTC. It specifies CASSYSTGQGGGYTF.

The chain recombines TRBV6-4 with TRBJ1-2; D is unclear. The V and J ends lost 3 bases and 4 bases respectively, with 12 bases between them. The CDR3 is made up of 14 amino acids. Germline-derived CDR1 and CDR2 are MRHNA and SNTAGT. CDR3 DNA sequence: TGTGCCAGCAGTGAGGATGGGCACCTCTATGGCTACACCTTC. As protein: CASSEDGHLYGYTF.

The chain links TRBV5-1 to TRBJ2-1; D remains ambiguous. The CDR3 loop spans 14 amino acids. Germline lookup yields CDR1 SGHRS and CDR2 YFSETQ. The V gene lost 1 base and the J gene lost 4 bases, with 9 bases spanning the gap. This CDR3 reads CASSLNYKYNEQFF. The CDR3 bases are TGCGCCAGCAGCTTGAACTATAAGTACAATGAGCAGTTCTTC.

The genes are TRBV15 and TRBJ2-3; weak D call: TRBD2 (5 bases). V lost 8 bases and J lost 4, with 16 bases in between. CDR3 length: 14 residues. From germline, CDR1 is LNHNV and CDR2 YYDKDF (reference sequence). CDR3 nucleotide sequence: TGTGCCACCGGAGCACTAGTCGGCGCAGATACGCAGTATTTT. It specifies CATGALVGADTQYF.

The sample holds one count of this clone. The chain couples TRBV5-4 to TRBJ2-7, with 7 positions matching TRBD1. V shed 4 bases, J shed 3 bases, and the junction held 7 bases outside the gene matches. The CDR3 sequence is 14 residues long. CDR1 and CDR2 (germline): SGHNT, YYREEE (reference sequence). CDR3 sequence: CASSRRTGGYEQYF. The CDR3, as DNA: TGTGCCAGCAGCCGTAGGACAGGCGGCTACGAGCAGTACTTC.

Regarding this clone: Within the sample, other DNA sequences also encode this same CDR3. This chain links TRBV28 with TRBJ2-5; D possibly corresponds to TRBD2 (5 bases). The CDR3 sequence is 11 residues long. V gave up 6 bases and J gave up 5 bases, with 7 bases separating them. The germline V gene encodes CDR1 MDHEN and CDR2 SYDVKM. CDR3 protein: CASSTGETQYF. The CDR3, as DNA: TGTGCCAGCAGCACGGGGGAGACCCAGTACTTC. Full variable domain (rest looked up from reference TRBV28 and TRBJ2-5): DVKVTQSSRYLVKRTGEKVFLECVQDMDHENMFWYRQDPGLGLRLIYFSYDVKMKEKGDIPEGYSVSREKKERFSLILESASTNQTSMYLCASSTGETQYFGPGTRLLVL.

The chain has TRBV6-5 and TRBJ2-5; 10 nucleotides line up with TRBD1. CDR1 MNHEY and CDR2 SVGAGI come from the germline V gene. The CDR3 consists of 13 residues. Germline trimming cut 6 bases from V and 4 bases from J; bases unmatched to any gene: 2. The CDR3: CASSDRGRETQYF. CDR3 DNA sequence: TGTGCCAGCAGCGACAGGGGGCGAGAGACCCAGTACTTC.

V and J are TRBV5-5 and TRBJ2-2; 15 bases are shared with TRBD2. Looked up from germline, CDR1 is SGHKS and CDR2 is YYEKEE (reference sequence). V shed 3 bases and J 2 bases; nucleotides not matched to a gene: 8. The CDR3 is 19 residues long. As DNA, the CDR3 is TGTGCCAGCAGCTGGATGGGGACTAGCGGGAGGAGAAACACCGGGGAGCTGTTTTTT. It specifies CASSWMGTSGRRNTGELFF.

V usage is TRBV5-1 and J usage is TRBJ2-3, with D perhaps TRBD2 (5 bases). V lost 4 bases and J 4 bases, leaving 13 bases between the germline ends. The CDR3 consists of 14 residues. Per germline, CDR1 SGHRS and CDR2 YFSETQ. CDR3 residues: CASSLLRAPDTQYF. CDR3 DNA sequence: TGCGCCAGCAGCCTTTTGAGGGCCCCAGATACGCAGTATTTT.

This chain links TRBV11-2 with TRBJ2-4; D not resolved. Trimming left V 5 bases short and J 0 bases short, with 11 bases between. The CDR3 loop spans 15 amino acids. The V gene's germline CDR1 is SGHAT and CDR2 FQNNGV. The CDR3 DNA is TGTGCCAGCAGCAACAGCAAGGTAGCCAAAAACATTCAGTACTTC. It specifies CASSNSKVAKNIQYF.

The genes are TRBV30 and TRBJ2-1; the match to TRBD2 covers 10 bases. This CDR3 has 16 residues. CDR1 and CDR2 (germline): GTSNPN, SVGIG (reference sequence). V dropped 0 bases and J dropped 7; count of bases not matched to a gene: 9. CDR3 in DNA: TGTGCCTGGAGTGTACGACGGACTAGCGGTTTGAATGAGCAGTTCTTC. Translation: CAWSVRRTSGLNEQFF. Drawing the rest from reference TRBV30 and TRBJ2-1, the complete variable domain is SQTIHQWPATLVQPVGSPLSLECTVEGTSNPNLYWYRQAAGRGLQLLFYSVGIGQISSEVPQNLSASRPQDRQFILSSKKLLLSDSGFYLCAWSVRRTSGLNEQFFGPGTRLTVL.